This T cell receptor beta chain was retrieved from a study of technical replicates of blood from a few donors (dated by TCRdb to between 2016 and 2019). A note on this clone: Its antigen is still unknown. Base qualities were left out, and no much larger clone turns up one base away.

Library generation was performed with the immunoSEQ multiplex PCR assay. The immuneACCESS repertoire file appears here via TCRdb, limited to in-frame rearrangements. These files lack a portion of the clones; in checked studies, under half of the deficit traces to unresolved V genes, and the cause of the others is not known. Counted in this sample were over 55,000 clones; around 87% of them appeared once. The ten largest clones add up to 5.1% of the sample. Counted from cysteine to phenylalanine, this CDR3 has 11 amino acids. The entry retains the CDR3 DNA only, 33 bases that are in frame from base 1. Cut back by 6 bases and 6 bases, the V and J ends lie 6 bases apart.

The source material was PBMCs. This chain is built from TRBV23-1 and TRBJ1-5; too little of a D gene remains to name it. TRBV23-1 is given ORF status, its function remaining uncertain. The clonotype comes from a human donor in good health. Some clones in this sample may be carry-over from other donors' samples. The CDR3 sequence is CASSGGQPQHF. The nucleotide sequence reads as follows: TGCGCCAGCAGCGGTGGTCAGCCCCAGCATTTT.